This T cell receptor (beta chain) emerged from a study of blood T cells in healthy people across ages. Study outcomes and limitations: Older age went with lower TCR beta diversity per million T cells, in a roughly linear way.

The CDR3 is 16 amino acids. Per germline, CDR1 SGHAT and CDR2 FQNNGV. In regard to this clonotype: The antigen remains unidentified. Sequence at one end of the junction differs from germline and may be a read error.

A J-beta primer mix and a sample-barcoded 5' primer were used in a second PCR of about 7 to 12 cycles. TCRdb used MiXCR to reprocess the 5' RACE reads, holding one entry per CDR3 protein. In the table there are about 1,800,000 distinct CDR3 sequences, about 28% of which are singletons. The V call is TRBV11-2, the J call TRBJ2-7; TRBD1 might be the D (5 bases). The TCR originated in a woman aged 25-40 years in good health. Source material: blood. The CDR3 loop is CVSSLNTGFNSYEQYF. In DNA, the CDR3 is TGTGTCAGCAGCTTAAATACAGGTTTTAATTCCTACGAGCAGTACTTC.